This TCR beta chain was captured in a study of T cell repertoires in cytomegalovirus infection. Looking at the study overall: Public TCR beta signatures marked donors with CMV infection and the matching HLA.

TCRdb itself ran the reads through MiXCR, one entry per CDR3 protein. The sample lists 200,000 or so distinct CDR3 sequences, 28% occurring once. General study findings and limits: Clonotypes of TCR beta that were HLA-C-restricted and CMV-specific dominated the ex vivo response.

Of note for this clonotype: Its antigen remains unidentified.

Source material: PBMCs. This receptor was identified in a human donor in good health (CMV status not recorded). Some clones in this sample may be carry-over from other donors' samples.

CDR3 sequence (DNA): TGTGCCAGCGGGAAGATCGAGAACACTGAAGCTTTCTTT. It translates to CASGKIENTEAFF. V and J are TRBV12-3 or TRBV12-4 and TRBJ1-1; D gene uncertain. CDR3 length: 13 amino acids. Trimming pared 8 bases from V and 1 base from J, leaving 11 bases between.